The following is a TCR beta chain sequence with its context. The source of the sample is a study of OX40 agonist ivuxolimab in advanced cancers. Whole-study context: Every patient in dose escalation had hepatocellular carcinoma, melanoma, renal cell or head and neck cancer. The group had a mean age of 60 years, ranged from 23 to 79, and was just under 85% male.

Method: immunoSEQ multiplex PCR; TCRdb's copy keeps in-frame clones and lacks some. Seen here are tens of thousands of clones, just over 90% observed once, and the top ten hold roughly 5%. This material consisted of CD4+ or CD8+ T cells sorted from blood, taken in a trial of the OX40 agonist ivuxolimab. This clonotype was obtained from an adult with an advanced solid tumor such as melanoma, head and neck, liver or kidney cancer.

This CDR3 reads CASSLDRTGVHEQYF. In nucleotides, the CDR3 is TGTGCCAGCAGTTTAGATAGGACAGGGGTCCACGAGCAGTACTTC. V and J are TRBV27 and TRBJ2-7; 9 positions match TRBD1. This CDR3 contains 15 residues. Germline V gene data show CDR1 as MNHEY and CDR2 as SMNVEV (reference sequence). The trim removed 2 bases at V and 5 bases at J, leaving 7 bases unmatched.